The sequence of this T cell receptor beta chain was determined in a study of early T cells in non-severe SARS-CoV-2 infection. This clonotype was seen at least ten times. Separate cDNA molecules each had unique molecular identifiers attached to them. Via MiXCR, TCRdb re-called the 5' RACE reads, giving one row per CDR3 protein. Of some 34,000 distinct CDR3 sequences listed, roughly 4.5% are singletons. The ends were cut back, 4 bases at V and 1 base at J, with 5 bases in the middle. This CDR3 spans 12 amino acids. Germline V gives CDR1 ENHRY, CDR2 SYGVKD. This clonotype was sampled from an adult who was a healthcare worker with PCR-confirmed SARS-CoV-2 infection or an uninfected control (not recorded which). The V and J genes are TRBV10-3 and TRBJ2-7; unclear D gene. The sequenced sample was whole blood. CDR3: CAISGESYEQYF. The CDR3 region has the DNA TGTGCCATCAGTGGTGAGTCCTACGAGCAGTACTTC.